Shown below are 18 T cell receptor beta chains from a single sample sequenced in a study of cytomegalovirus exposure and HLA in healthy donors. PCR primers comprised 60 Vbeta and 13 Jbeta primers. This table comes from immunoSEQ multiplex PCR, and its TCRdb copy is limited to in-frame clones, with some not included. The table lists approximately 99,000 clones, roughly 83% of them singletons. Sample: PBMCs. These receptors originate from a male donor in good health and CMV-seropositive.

The CDR3 is CASSLGTSGDTQYF. CDR3 nucleotides: TGTGCCAGCAGCCTGGGGACTAGCGGGGATACGCAGTATTTT. The chain carries TRBV7-2 and TRBJ2-3; the match to TRBD2 covers 12 bases. CDR1 and CDR2 (germline): SGHTA, FQGNSA. This CDR3 has 14 amino acids. V shed 5 bases and J 6 bases; nucleotides not matched to a gene: 3.

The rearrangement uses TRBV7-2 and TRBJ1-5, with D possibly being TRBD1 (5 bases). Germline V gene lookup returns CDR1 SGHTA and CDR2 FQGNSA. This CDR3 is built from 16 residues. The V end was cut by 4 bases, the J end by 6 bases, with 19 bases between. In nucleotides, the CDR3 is TGTGCCAGCAGCTGGGGCGGGGCCGGGGGAGCTCAGCCCCAGCATTTT. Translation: CASSWGGAGGAQPQHF.

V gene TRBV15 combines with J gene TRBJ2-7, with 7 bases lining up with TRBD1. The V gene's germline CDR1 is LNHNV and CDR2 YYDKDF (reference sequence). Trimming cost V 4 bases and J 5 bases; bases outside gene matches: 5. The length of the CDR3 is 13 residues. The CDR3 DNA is TGTGCCACCAGCAACCGACAGGGCAACGAGCAGTACTTC. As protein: CATSNRQGNEQYF.

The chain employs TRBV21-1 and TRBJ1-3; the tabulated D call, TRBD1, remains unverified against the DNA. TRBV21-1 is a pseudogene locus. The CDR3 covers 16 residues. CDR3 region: CASSFKRTGSRNTIYF. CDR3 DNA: TGTGCCAGCAGTTTTAAGCGCACAGGGTCGAGAAACACCATATATTTT.

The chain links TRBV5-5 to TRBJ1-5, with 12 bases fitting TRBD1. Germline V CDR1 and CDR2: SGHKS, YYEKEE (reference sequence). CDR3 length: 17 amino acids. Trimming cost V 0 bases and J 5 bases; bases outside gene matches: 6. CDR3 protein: CASSLEGQGANYQPQHF. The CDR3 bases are TGTGCCAGCAGCTTGGAGGGACAGGGGGCAAACTATCAGCCCCAGCATTTT.

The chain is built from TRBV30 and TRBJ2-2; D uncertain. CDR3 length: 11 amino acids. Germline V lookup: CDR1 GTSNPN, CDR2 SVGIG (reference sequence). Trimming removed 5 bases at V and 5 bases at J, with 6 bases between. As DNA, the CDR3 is TGTGCCTGGGTCGGGACCGGGGAGCTGTTTTTT. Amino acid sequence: CAWVGTGELFF.

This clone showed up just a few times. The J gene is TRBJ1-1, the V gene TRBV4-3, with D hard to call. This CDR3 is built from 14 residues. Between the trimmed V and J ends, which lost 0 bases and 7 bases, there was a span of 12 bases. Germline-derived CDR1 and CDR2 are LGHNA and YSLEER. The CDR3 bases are TGCGCCAGCAGCCAAGATAAGAGATCTTTTGAAGCTTTCTTT. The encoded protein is CASSQDKRSFEAFF.

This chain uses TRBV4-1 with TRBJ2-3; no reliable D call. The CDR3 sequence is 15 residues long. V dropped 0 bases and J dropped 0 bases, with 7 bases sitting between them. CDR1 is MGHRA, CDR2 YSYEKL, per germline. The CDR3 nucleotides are TGCGCCAGCAGCCAAGATCCTGGCAGCACAGATACGCAGTATTTT. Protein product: CASSQDPGSTDTQYF.

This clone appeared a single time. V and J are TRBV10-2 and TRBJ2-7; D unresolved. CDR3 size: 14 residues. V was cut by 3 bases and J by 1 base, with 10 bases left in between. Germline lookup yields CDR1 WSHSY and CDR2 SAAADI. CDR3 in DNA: TGCGCCAGCAGTGATCAGGTTTTGTCCTACGAGCAGTACTTC. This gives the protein CASSDQVLSYEQYF.

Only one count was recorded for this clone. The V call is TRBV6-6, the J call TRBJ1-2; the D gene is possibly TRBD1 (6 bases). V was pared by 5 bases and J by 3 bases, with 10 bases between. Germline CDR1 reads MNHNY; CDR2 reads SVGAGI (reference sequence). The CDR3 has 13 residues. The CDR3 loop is CASSGRTDYGYTF. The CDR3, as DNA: TGTGCCAGCAGTGGTCGGACAGACTATGGCTACACCTTC.

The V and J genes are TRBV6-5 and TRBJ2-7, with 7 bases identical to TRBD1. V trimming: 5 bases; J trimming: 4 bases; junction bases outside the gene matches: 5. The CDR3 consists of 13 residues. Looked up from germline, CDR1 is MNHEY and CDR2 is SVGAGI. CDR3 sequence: CASSIGTEYEQYF. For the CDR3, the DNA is TGTGCCAGCAGTATAGGGACAGAGTACGAGCAGTACTTC.

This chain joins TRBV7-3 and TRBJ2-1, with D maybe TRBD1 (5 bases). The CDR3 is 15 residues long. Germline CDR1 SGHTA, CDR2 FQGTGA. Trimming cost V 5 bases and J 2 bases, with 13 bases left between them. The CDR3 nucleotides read TGTGCCAGCAGCCCTCCAGGGATACCCTACAATGAGCAGTTCTTC. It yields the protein CASSPPGIPYNEQFF.

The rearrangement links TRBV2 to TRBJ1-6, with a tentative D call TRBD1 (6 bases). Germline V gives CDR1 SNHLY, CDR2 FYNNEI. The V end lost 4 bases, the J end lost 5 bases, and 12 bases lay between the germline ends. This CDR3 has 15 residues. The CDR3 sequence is CASSVRDINNSPLHF. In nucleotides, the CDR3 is TGTGCCAGCAGTGTACGGGACATTAATAATTCACCCCTCCACTTT. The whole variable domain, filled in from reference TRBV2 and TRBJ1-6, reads EPEVTQTPSHQVTQMGQEVILRCVPISNHLYFYWYRQILGQKVEFLVSFYNNEISEKSEIFDDQFSVERPDGSNFTLKIRSTKLEDSAMYFCASSVRDINNSPLHFGNGTRLTVT.

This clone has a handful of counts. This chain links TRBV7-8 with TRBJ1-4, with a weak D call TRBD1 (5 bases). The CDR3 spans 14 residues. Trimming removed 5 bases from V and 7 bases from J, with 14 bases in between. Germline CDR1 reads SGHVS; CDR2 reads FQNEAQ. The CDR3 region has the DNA TGTGCCAGCAGCCGCAGGGAATTGAGTGAAAAACTGTTTTTT. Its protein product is CASSRRELSEKLFF. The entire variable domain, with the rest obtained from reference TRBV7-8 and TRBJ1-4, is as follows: GAGVSQSPRYKVAKRGQDVALRCDPISGHVSLFWYQQALGQGPEFLTYFQNEAQLDKSGLPSDRFFAERPEGSVSTLKIQRTQQEDSAVYLCASSRRELSEKLFFGSGTQLSVL.

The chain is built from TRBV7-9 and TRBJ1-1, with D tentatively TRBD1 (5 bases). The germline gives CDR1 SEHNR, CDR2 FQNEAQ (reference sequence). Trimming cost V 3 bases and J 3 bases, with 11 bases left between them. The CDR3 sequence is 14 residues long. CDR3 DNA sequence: TGTGCCAGCAGCTTGGGGGGGAGAGACACTGAAGCTTTCTTT. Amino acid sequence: CASSLGGRDTEAFF.

The CDR3: CASSLRGIGVTEAFF. CDR3 DNA sequence: TGTGCCAGCAGCTTACGGGGGATCGGTGTCACTGAAGCTTTCTTT. J is TRBJ1-1 and V is TRBV7-3, with D possibly TRBD1 on 5 matching bases. Trimming left V 2 bases short and J 4 bases short, with 14 bases between. The germline CDR1 and CDR2 sequences are SGHTA and FQGTGA. This CDR3 region has 15 residues.

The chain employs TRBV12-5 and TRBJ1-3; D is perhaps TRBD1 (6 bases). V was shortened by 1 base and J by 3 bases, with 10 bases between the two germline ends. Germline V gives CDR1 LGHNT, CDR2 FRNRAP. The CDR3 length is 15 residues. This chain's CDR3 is CASGLDRAYGNTIYF. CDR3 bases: TGTGCTAGTGGTTTGGACAGGGCCTATGGAAACACCATATATTTT. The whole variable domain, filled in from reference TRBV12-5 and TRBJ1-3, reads DARVTQTPRHKVTEMGQEVTMRCQPILGHNTVFWYRQTMMQGLELLAYFRNRAPLDDSGMPKDRFSAEMPDATLATLKIQPSEPRDSAVYFCASGLDRAYGNTIYFGEGSWLTVV.

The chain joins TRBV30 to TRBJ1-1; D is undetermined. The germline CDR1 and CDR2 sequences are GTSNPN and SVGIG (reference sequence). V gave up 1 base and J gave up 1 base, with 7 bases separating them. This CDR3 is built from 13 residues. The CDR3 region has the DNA TGTGCCTGGAGTGCAGGCGCGAACACTGAAGCTTTCTTT. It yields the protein CAWSAGANTEAFF. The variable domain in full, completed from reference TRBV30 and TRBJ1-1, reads SQTIHQWPATLVQPVGSPLSLECTVEGTSNPNLYWYRQAAGRGLQLLFYSVGIGQISSEVPQNLSASRPQDRQFILSSKKLLLSDSGFYLCAWSAGANTEAFFGQGTRLTVV.